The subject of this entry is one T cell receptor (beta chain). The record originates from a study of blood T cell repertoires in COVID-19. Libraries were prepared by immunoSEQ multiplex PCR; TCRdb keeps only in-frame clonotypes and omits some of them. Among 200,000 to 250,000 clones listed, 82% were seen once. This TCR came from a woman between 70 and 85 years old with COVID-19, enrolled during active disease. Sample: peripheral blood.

CDR3 region: CASSLGGSDTQYF. In DNA form, the CDR3 reads TGTGCCAGCAGCTTAGGGGGCTCCGATACGCAGTATTTT. The genes are TRBV7-2 and TRBJ2-3, with a tentative D call TRBD1 (5 bases). The CDR3 is made up of 13 amino acids. CDR1 is SGHTA, CDR2 FQGNSA, per germline. Between the trimmed V and J ends, which lost 1 base and 6 bases, there was a span of 8 bases.